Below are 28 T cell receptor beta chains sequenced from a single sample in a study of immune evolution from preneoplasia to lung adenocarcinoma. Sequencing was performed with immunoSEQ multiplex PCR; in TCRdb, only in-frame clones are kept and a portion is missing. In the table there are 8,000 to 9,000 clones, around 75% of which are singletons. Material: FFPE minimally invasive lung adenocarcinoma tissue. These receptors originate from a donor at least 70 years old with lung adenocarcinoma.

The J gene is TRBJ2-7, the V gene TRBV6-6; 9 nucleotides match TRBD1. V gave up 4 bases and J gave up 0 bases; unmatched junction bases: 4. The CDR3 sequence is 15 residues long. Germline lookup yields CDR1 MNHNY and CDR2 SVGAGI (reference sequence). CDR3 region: CASSLGQGFSYEQYF. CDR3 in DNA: TGTGCCAGCAGTTTGGGACAGGGATTCTCCTACGAGCAGTACTTC.

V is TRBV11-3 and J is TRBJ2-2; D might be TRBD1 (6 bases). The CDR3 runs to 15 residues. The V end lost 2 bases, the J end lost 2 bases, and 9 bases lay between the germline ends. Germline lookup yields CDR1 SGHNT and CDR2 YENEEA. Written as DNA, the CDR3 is TGTGCCAGCAGCTTAACGGGGACAAACACCGGGGAGCTGTTTTTT. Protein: CASSLTGTNTGELFF.

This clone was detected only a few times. The CDR3 DNA reads as TGTGCCAGCAGCCCCGGGCACGGGCCCCATTCCTACGAGCAGTACTTC. It specifies CASSPGHGPHSYEQYF. This chain uses TRBV11-3 with TRBJ2-7; D gene unclear. The CDR3 extends over 16 amino acids. Germline V gene lookup returns CDR1 SGHNT and CDR2 YENEEA. V was clipped by 5 bases and J by 1 base, with 18 bases between them.

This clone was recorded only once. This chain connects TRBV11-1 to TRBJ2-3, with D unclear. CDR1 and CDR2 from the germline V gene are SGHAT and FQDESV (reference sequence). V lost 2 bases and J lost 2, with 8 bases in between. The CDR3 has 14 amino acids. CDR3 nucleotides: TGTGCCAGCAGCTTACTCGAGGACACAGATACGCAGTATTTT. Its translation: CASSLLEDTDTQYF.

CDR3 amino acids: CASSLARGYTEAFF. The DNA for the CDR3 is TGTGCCAGCAGCTTAGCGAGGGGGTACACTGAAGCTTTCTTT. This rearrangement joins TRBV7-9 to TRBJ1-1, with D possibly matching TRBD1 (6 bases). Trimming took off 0 bases at V and 3 bases at J, with 8 bases between the two ends. CDR1 and CDR2 from the germline V gene are SEHNR and FQNEAQ (reference sequence). CDR3 length: 14 residues. The full variable domain, its missing parts supplied by reference TRBV7-9 and TRBJ1-1, is DTGVSQNPRHKITKRGQNVTFRCDPISEHNRLYWYRQTLGQGPEFLTYFQNEAQLEKSRLLSDRFSAERPKGSFSTLEIQRTEQGDSAMYLCASSLARGYTEAFFGQGTRLTVV.

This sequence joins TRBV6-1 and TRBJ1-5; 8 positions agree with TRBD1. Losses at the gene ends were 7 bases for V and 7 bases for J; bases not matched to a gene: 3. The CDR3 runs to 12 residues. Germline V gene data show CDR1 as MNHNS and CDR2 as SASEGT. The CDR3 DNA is TGTGCCAGCAACCGACAGGGGCAGCCCCAGCATTTT. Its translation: CASNRQGQPQHF.

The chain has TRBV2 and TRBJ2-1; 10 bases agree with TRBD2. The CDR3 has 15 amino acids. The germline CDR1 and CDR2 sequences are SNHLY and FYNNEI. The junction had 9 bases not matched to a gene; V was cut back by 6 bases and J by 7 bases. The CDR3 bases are TGTGCCAGCAGCCCAAGGACTAGCGGACTAAATGAGCAGTTCTTC. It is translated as CASSPRTSGLNEQFF.

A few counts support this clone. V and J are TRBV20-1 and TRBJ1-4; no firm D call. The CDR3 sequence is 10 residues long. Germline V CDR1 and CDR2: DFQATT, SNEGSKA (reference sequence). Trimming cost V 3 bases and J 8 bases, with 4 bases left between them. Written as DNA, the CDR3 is TGCAGTGCTAGTCGGGAAAAACTGTTTTTT. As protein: CSASREKLFF.

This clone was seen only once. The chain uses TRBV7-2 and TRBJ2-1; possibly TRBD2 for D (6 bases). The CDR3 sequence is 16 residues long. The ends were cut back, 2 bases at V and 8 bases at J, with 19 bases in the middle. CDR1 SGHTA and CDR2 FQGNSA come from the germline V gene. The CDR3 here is CASSLTGTDFRYEQFF. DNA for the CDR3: TGTGCCAGCAGCTTAACCGGGACTGACTTCAGGTATGAGCAGTTCTTC.

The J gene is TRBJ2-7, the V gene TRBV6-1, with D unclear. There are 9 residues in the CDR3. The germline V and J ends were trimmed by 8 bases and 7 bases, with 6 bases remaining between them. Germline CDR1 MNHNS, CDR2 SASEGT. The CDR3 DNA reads TGTGCCAGCGGTGGTGAGCAGTACTTC. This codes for CASGGEQYF.

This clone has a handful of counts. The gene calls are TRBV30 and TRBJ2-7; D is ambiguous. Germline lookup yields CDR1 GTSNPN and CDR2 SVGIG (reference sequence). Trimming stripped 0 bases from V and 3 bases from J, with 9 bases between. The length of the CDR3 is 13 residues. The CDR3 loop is CAWSVMGIYEQYF. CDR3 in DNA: TGTGCCTGGAGTGTAATGGGTATCTACGAGCAGTACTTC. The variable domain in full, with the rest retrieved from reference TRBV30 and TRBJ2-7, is SQTIHQWPATLVQPVGSPLSLECTVEGTSNPNLYWYRQAAGRGLQLLFYSVGIGQISSEVPQNLSASRPQDRQFILSSKKLLLSDSGFYLCAWSVMGIYEQYFGPGTRLTVT.

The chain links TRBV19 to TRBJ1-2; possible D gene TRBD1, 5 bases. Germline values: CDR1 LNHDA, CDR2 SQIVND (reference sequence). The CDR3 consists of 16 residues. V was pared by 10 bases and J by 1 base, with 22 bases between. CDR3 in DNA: TGTGCCACCGTTCCGGGACCGCTTAGTGGTAACTATGGCTACACCTTC. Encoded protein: CATVPGPLSGNYGYTF.

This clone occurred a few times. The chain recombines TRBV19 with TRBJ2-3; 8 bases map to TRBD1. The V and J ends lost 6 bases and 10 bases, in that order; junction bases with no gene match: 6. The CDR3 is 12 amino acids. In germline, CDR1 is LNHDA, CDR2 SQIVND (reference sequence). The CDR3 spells CASRIGQGAQYF. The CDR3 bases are TGTGCCAGTAGGATTGGACAGGGCGCGCAGTATTTT.

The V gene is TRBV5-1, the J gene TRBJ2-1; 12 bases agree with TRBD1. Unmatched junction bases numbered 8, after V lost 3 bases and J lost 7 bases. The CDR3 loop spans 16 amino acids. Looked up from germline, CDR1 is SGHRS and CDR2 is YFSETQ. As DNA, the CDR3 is TGCGCCAGCAGCTCCCTGGGACAGGGGGCTGGGAATGAGCAGTTCTTC. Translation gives CASSSLGQGAGNEQFF.

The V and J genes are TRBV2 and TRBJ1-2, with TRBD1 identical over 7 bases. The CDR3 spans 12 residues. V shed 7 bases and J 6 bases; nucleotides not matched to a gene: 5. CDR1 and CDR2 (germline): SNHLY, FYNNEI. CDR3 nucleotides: TGTGCCAGCATCAGGGGGGAGGATGGCTACACCTTC. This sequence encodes CASIRGEDGYTF.

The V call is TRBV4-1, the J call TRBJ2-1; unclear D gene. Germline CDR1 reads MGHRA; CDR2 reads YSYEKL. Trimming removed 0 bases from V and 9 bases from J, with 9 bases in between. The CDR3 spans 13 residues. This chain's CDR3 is CASSQEARAEQFF. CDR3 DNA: TGCGCCAGCAGCCAAGAGGCCAGAGCTGAGCAGTTCTTC.

The chain's CDR3 is CASSEWGTKDEQFF. The CDR3 DNA is TGTGCCAGCAGTGAATGGGGAACAAAGGATGAGCAGTTCTTC. V gene TRBV6-1 combines with J gene TRBJ2-1; D gene ambiguous. V lost 2 bases, J lost 8 bases, and 13 bases lay in between. This CDR3 has 14 residues. Germline CDR1 is MNHNS and CDR2 is SASEGT.

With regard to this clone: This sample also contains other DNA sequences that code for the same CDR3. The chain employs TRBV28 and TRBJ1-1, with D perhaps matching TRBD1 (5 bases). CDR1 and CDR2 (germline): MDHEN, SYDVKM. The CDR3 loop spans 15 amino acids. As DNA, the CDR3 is TGTGCATCGAGTTCTAGGGGCAGGTCTAACACTGAAGCTTTCTTT. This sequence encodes CASSSRGRSNTEAFF.

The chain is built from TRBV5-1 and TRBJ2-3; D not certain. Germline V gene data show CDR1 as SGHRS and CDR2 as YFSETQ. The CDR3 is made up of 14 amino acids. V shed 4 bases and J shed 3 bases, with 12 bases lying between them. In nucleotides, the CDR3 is TGCGCCAGCAGCCCCCTAGAGGAAACAGATACGCAGTATTTT. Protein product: CASSPLEETDTQYF.

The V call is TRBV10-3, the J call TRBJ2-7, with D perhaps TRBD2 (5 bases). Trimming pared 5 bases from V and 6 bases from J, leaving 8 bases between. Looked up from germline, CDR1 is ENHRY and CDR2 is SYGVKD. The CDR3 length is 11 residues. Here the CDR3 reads CAISLGGEQYF. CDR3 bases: TGTGCCATCAGTCTTGGAGGCGAGCAGTACTTC.

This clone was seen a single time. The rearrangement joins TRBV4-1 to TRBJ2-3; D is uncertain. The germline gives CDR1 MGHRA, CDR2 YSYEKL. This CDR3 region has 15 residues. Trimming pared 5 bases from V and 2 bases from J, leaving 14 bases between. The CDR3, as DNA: TGCGCCAGCAGCAGAGCGAGTTCCCTCACAGATACGCAGTATTTT. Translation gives CASSRASSLTDTQYF.

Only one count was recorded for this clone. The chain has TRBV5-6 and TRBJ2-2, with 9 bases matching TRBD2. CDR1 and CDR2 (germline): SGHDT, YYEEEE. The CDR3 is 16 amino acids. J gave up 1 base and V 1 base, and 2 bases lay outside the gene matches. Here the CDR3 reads CASSLQLAGNTGELFF. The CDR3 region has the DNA TGTGCCAGCAGCTTGCAACTAGCGGGGAACACCGGGGAGCTGTTTTTT.

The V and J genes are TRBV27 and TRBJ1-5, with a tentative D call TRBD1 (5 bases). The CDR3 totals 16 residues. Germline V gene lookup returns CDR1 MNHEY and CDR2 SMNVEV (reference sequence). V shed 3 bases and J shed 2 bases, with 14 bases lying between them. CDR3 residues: CASSLGRGNGNQPQHF. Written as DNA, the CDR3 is TGTGCCAGCAGTTTGGGACGGGGCAATGGCAATCAGCCCCAGCATTTT.

CDR3 sequence reads: CASSLSRLFSGQDTQYF. The CDR3 DNA follows: TGTGCCAGCAGTTTATCCCGCCTTTTTAGTGGTCAAGATACGCAGTATTTT. The rearrangement links TRBV28 to TRBJ2-3, with no clear D. Germline V lookup: CDR1 MDHEN, CDR2 SYDVKM. V lost 1 base to trimming and J lost 5 bases, with 19 bases between them. CDR3 length: 17 residues.

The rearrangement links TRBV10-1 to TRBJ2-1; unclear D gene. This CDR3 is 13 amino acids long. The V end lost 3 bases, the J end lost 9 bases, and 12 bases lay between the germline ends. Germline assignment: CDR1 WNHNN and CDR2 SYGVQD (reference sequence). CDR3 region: CASSDSSRSEQFF. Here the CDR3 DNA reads TGCGCCAGCAGTGACAGTTCGCGTAGTGAGCAGTTCTTC.

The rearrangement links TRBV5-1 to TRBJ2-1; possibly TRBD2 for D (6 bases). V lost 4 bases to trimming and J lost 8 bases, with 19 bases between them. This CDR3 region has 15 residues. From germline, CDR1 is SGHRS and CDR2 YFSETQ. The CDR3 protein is CASSAGTPTWDEQFF. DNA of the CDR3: TGCGCCAGCAGCGCCGGGACTCCAACCTGGGATGAGCAGTTCTTC.

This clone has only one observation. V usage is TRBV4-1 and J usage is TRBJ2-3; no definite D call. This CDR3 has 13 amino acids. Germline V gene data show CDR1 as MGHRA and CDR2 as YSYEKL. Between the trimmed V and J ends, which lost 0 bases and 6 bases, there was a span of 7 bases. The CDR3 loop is CASSQESWDTQYF. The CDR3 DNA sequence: TGCGCCAGCAGCCAAGAGTCCTGGGATACGCAGTATTTT.

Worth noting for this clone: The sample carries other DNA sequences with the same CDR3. CDR3: CASSVDTSGGNEQFF. Written as DNA, the CDR3 is TGTGCCAGCAGCGTAGATACTAGTGGGGGGAATGAGCAGTTCTTC. The V and J genes are TRBV9 and TRBJ2-1; D might be TRBD2 (6 bases). Germline V gives CDR1 SGDLS, CDR2 YYNGEE. The V end was cut by 0 bases, the J end by 7 bases, with 14 bases between. This CDR3 contains 15 residues.